This T cell receptor (beta chain) emerged from a study of early T cells in non-severe SARS-CoV-2 infection. About the research overall: Bulk RNA isolated from unsorted whole blood underwent sequencing; chains were not paired.

Individual cDNA molecules were tagged with unique molecular identifiers, the study reported. TCRdb reprocessed the 5' RACE reads via MiXCR and lists one record per CDR3 protein. The sample contains fewer than 100,000 distinct CDR3 sequences, approximately 13% of which appear only once. Study observations and caveats: The VDJdb matching leaned toward anti-spike CD8 responses and overlooked private and CD4 specificities.

This clonotype was recorded many times. Its target is not known. Trimming pared 2 bases from V and 2 bases from J, leaving 16 bases between. The CDR3 covers 16 residues. Germline-derived CDR1 and CDR2 are MDHEN and SYDVKM. The chain recombines TRBV28 with TRBJ2-7; D uncertain. The sample was whole blood. This clonotype originated in an adult who was a healthcare worker with PCR-confirmed SARS-CoV-2 infection or an uninfected control (not recorded which). CDR3 DNA sequence: TGTGCCAGCAGTTTAGTAAGGGTTTTTTGGGCCTACGAGCAGTACTTC. Translated: CASSLVRVFWAYEQYF.